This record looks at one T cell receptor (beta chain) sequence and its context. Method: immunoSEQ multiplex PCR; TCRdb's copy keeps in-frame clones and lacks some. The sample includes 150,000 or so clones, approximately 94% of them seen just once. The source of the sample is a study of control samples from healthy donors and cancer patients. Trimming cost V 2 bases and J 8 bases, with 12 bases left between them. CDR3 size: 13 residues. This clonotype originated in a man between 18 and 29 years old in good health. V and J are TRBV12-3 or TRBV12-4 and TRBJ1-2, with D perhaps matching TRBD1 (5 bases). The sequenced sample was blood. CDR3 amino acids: CASSLRGDEGYTF. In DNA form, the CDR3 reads TGTGCCAGCAGTTTACGGGGGGATGAAGGCTACACCTTC.